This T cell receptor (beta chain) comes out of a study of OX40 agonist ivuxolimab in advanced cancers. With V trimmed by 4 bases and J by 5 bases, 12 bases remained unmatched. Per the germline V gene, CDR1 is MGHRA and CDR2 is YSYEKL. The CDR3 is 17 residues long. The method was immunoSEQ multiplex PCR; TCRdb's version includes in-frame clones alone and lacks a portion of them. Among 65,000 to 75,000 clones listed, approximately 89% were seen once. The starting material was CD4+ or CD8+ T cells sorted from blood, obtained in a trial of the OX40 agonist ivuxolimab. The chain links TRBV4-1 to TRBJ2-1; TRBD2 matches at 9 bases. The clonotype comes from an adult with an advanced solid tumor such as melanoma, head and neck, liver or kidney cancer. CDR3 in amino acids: CASSRGPLAGPNNEQFF. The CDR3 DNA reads TGCGCCAGCAGCCGAGGTCCCCTAGCGGGGCCTAACAATGAGCAGTTCTTC.